The 31 T cell receptor beta chains reported below all come from one sample, sequenced in a study of regulatory T cells in long-lasting Graves disease. Combining iRepertoire HTBI primers with Arm-PCR of CDR3 regions, the authors built TCR beta libraries. Using its own MiXCR run on the multiplex PCR reads, TCRdb lists one record per CDR3 protein. The table shows roughly 380,000 distinct CDR3 sequences, with around a sixth occurring only once. As to time point: newly diagnosed GD, antithyroid drugs for less than 3 months. With RNA extracted from PBMCs as input, the TCR library was made. This specimen consisted of peripheral blood mononuclear cells (PBMCs), obtained at new diagnosis, from a patient treated with antithyroid drugs. Receptors were obtained from a female donor with Graves disease.

V and J are TRBV29-1 and TRBJ2-1; 10 nucleotides align to TRBD1. J lost 3 bases, V lost 7 bases, and 6 bases had no gene match. This CDR3 region has 14 residues. From germline, CDR1 is SQVTM and CDR2 ANQGSEA. The DNA of the CDR3 is TGCAGCGCCGGTCGGGACAGGGGCTACAATGAGCAGTTCTTC. Translated: CSAGRDRGYNEQFF.

At least ten counts were recorded for this clonotype. V is TRBV6-1 and J is TRBJ1-5; D is unclear. Trimming shortened V by 2 bases and J by 5 bases, and 16 bases separated the two germline ends. Germline V gene lookup returns CDR1 MNHNS and CDR2 SASEGT. The CDR3 consists of 16 residues. The CDR3 here is CASSELIGSGYQPQHF. CDR3 nucleotide sequence: TGTGCCAGCAGTGAATTGATTGGGTCAGGCTATCAGCCCCAGCATTTT.

There are many counts of this clonotype. The rearrangement uses TRBV12-3 or TRBV12-4 and TRBJ2-5; 7 nucleotides match TRBD1. This CDR3 comprises 14 residues. With V trimmed by 4 bases and J by 1 base, 3 bases remained unmatched. The CDR3 DNA reads TGTGCCAGCAGTTCGGGACAGCTCCAAGAGACCCAGTACTTC. It codes for CASSSGQLQETQYF.

The rearrangement uses TRBV28 and TRBJ1-1; D may be TRBD1 (5 bases). Trimming cost V 3 bases and J 9 bases, with 17 bases left between them. The CDR3 sequence is 14 residues long. In germline, CDR1 is MDHEN, CDR2 SYDVKM. The CDR3 loop is CASSLGGEVNQAFF. The DNA for the CDR3 is TGTGCCAGCAGTTTGGGGGGTGAAGTAAATCAAGCTTTCTTT.

This clonotype was found many times. V is TRBV20-1 and J is TRBJ2-7, with D unclear. The V gene lost 3 bases and the J gene lost 6 bases, with 9 bases spanning the gap. This CDR3 is built from 11 residues. Germline V gene lookup returns CDR1 DFQATT and CDR2 SNEGSKA (reference sequence). The CDR3 loop reads CSASPTLEQYF. The CDR3 DNA is TGCAGTGCTAGCCCCACCCTCGAGCAGTACTTC.

The chain links TRBV19 to TRBJ2-1; D ambiguous. Trimming took 2 bases from V and 0 from J, leaving 11 bases between them. Germline CDR1 is LNHDA and CDR2 is SQIVND (reference sequence). The CDR3 is 16 amino acids. CDR3 in amino acids: CASSIMAQSSYNEQFF. In nucleotides, the CDR3 is TGTGCCAGTAGTATAATGGCACAGAGCTCCTACAATGAGCAGTTCTTC.

This clonotype was observed at least ten times. The V and J genes are TRBV15 and TRBJ1-6; no reliable D call. Trimming stripped 1 base from V and 7 bases from J, with 11 bases between. CDR1 LNHNV and CDR2 YYDKDF come from the germline V gene (reference sequence). The CDR3 has 15 residues. The CDR3 reads CATSRGQGLNSPLHF. CDR3 bases: TGTGCCACCAGCAGAGGACAAGGTTTAAATTCACCCCTCCACTTT.

This clonotype was seen a handful of times. This rearrangement joins TRBV27 to TRBJ1-3; D gene unclear. The CDR3 totals 13 residues. Trimming removed 8 bases from V and 0 bases from J, with 8 bases in between. Germline lookup yields CDR1 MNHEY and CDR2 SMNVEV (reference sequence). The CDR3 here is CASGGYSGNTIYF. In DNA, the CDR3 is TGTGCCAGCGGCGGGTACTCTGGAAACACCATATATTTT.

This clonotype was seen at least ten times. The gene calls are TRBV12-3 or TRBV12-4 and TRBJ1-1; no firm D call. Trimming left V 1 base short and J 7 bases short, with 10 bases between. This CDR3 region has 13 residues. The CDR3 nucleotides read TGTGCCAGCAGTTTAGGGGAACACCTTGAAGCTTTCTTT. It yields the protein CASSLGEHLEAFF.

This chain connects TRBV11-3 to TRBJ2-1; D perhaps matches TRBD1 (6 bases). The V end was cut by 4 bases, the J end by 8 bases, with 24 bases between. This CDR3 is 17 amino acids long. Per germline, CDR1 SGHNT and CDR2 YENEEA. The CDR3, as DNA: TGTGCCAGCAGCTATTCTTACGGGACATGGAACGTCGATGAGCAGTTCTTC. Amino acid sequence: CASSYSYGTWNVDEQFF.

This clonotype has at least ten counts. The chain combines TRBV7-9 with TRBJ2-1, with D possibly being TRBD1 (6 bases). V was cut by 6 bases and J by 4 bases, with 10 bases left in between. There are 13 residues in the CDR3. Per the germline V gene, CDR1 is SEHNR and CDR2 is FQNEAQ (reference sequence). The CDR3 loop is CASSKGGYNEQFF. The CDR3 DNA reads as TGTGCCAGCAGTAAAGGGGGATACAATGAGCAGTTCTTC.

In this sample, this clonotype turned up a few times. The rearrangement links TRBV27 to TRBJ2-5; D unresolved. The CDR3 runs 13 residues. From germline, CDR1 is MNHEY and CDR2 SMNVEV (reference sequence). V was trimmed by 6 bases and J by 5 bases, leaving 13 bases between them. CDR3 sequence (DNA): TGTGCCAGCAGGAACATCCCAAGGGAGACCCAGTACTTC. This sequence encodes CASRNIPRETQYF.

This clonotype was counted many times. V is TRBV6-1 and J is TRBJ1-1; TRBD1 agrees at 7 bases. CDR1 is MNHNS, CDR2 SASEGT, per germline. The CDR3 covers 16 residues. The junction had 13 bases not matched to a gene; V was cut back by 6 bases and J by 3 bases. CDR3 coding DNA: TGTGCCAGCAGCCATCCTCCGGGACAGAGAGACACTGAAGCTTTCTTT. Protein: CASSHPPGQRDTEAFF.

This clonotype was counted a few times. The J gene is TRBJ2-1, the V gene TRBV12-3 or TRBV12-4; D remains unclear. V lost 8 bases and J lost 5, with 10 bases in between. The CDR3 is made up of 12 amino acids. CDR3 residues: CASSPMNNEQFF. The DNA for the CDR3 is TGTGCCAGCTCACCTATGAACAATGAGCAGTTCTTC.

The chain has TRBV6-1 and TRBJ2-7; TRBD2 matches at 11 bases. With V trimmed by 1 base and J by 1 base, 3 bases remained unmatched. The CDR3 loop spans 16 amino acids. The germline CDR1 and CDR2 sequences are MNHNS and SASEGT. In DNA, the CDR3 is TGTGCCAGCAGTGAAGGCTTAGCGGGAGGGTCCTACGAGCAGTACTTC. Its protein is CASSEGLAGGSYEQYF.

The chain joins TRBV2 to TRBJ2-7; D may match TRBD1 or TRBD2 (5 bases each). This CDR3 is 16 amino acids long. Deletions cut 4 bases from V and 0 bases from J, with 16 bases between. The germline CDR1 and CDR2 sequences are SNHLY and FYNNEI. The DNA for the CDR3 is TGTGCCAGCAGTGTGATGGGACCCGGAAGCTCCTACGAGCAGTACTTC. It codes for CASSVMGPGSSYEQYF.

V gene TRBV6-9 combines with J gene TRBJ2-2; 7 bases align to TRBD1. V was pared by 3 bases and J by 4 bases, with 5 bases of the junction left unmatched. Germline assignment: CDR1 MNHGY and CDR2 SVAAGI. This CDR3 has 15 amino acids. The DNA for the CDR3 is TGTGCCAGCAGTTACTACAGGGGACCCACCGGGGAGCTGTTTTTT. Residues: CASSYYRGPTGELFF.

This clonotype was counted many times. The rearrangement uses TRBV12-3 or TRBV12-4 and TRBJ1-2, with no clear D. V was pared by 6 bases and J by 0 bases, with 14 bases between. The CDR3 has 15 amino acids. The CDR3 protein is CASRNEGSANYGYTF. CDR3 bases: TGTGCCAGCAGGAACGAGGGTTCAGCTAACTATGGCTACACCTTC.

This clonotype showed up many times. CDR3 region: CASGTSGSSYNEQFF. The CDR3 coding sequence is TGTGCCAGCGGGACTAGCGGGAGCTCCTACAATGAGCAGTTCTTC. The chain carries TRBV9 and TRBJ2-1; TRBD2 aligns across 14 bases. CDR3 size: 15 residues. V was pared by 7 bases and J by 0 bases, with 0 bases of the junction left unmatched. Germline values: CDR1 SGDLS, CDR2 YYNGEE.

This clonotype was picked up a small number of times. The rearrangement links TRBV20-1 to TRBJ2-1, with 11 bases fitting TRBD2. This CDR3 is 15 amino acids long. CDR1 DFQATT and CDR2 SNEGSKA come from the germline V gene (reference sequence). Trimming at V came to 6 bases and at J to 4 bases, leaving 8 bases not matched to a gene. The CDR3 sequence: CSAPIAGGEYNEQFF. The DNA of the CDR3 is TGCAGTGCCCCAATAGCGGGGGGGGAATACAATGAGCAGTTCTTC.

The chain carries TRBV20-1 and TRBJ2-7, with D possibly TRBD1 on 6 matching bases. CDR3 length equals 18 residues. Trimming pared 6 bases from V and 0 bases from J, leaving 27 bases between. CDR1 and CDR2 (germline): DFQATT, SNEGSKA (reference sequence). CDR3: CSAAGQKVTEDSSYEQYF. CDR3 sequence (DNA): TGCAGTGCCGCTGGACAGAAAGTTACGGAAGATAGCTCCTACGAGCAGTACTTC.

This clonotype appeared many times. V gene TRBV7-2 combines with J gene TRBJ2-5; possible D gene TRBD2, 6 bases. Trimming stripped 5 bases from V and 13 bases from J, with 20 bases between. From germline, CDR1 is SGHTA and CDR2 FQGNSA. CDR3 length: 13 amino acids. CDR3 DNA sequence: TGTGCCAGCAGCGCTCCGGGACTCAGCCAATTGTACTTC. Amino acid sequence: CASSAPGLSQLYF.

The chain combines TRBV5-4 with TRBJ2-1; possible D gene TRBD2, 5 bases. Per the germline V gene, CDR1 is SGHNT and CDR2 is YYREEE (reference sequence). Trimming removed 3 bases from V and 0 bases from J, with 13 bases in between. This CDR3 region has 16 residues. The CDR3 bases are TGTGCCAGCAGCTCCAAAAGCGGAACCTCCTACAATGAGCAGTTCTTC. As protein: CASSSKSGTSYNEQFF.

The table lists this clonotype with a few counts. This clone may be a read error of a much larger clone one base away. No conserved phenylalanine or tryptophan ends this CDR3, so it is likely a read error. The chain is built from TRBV28 and TRBJ2-1, with 8 bases that match TRBD1. CDR3 length: 15 residues. CDR1 is MDHEN and CDR2 is SYDVKM in the germline V gene. J lost 0 bases, V lost 6 bases, and 4 bases had no gene match. The CDR3 nucleotides are TGTGCCAGCAGCCTGGGACAGGCCTCCTACAATGAGCAGTTCTCC. Encoded protein: CASSLGQASYNEQFS.

In this sample, this clonotype turned up many times. The chain employs TRBV24-1 and TRBJ1-5; possibly TRBD1 for D (5 bases). From germline, CDR1 is KGHDR and CDR2 SFDVKD. The CDR3 loop spans 14 amino acids. Trimming removed 4 bases at V and 4 bases at J, with 10 bases between. The CDR3 region has the DNA TGTGCCACCAGTGAGCCAGGGAGAAATCAGCCCCAGCATTTT. This gives the protein CATSEPGRNQPQHF.

This clonotype was observed at least ten times. The chain is built from TRBV27 and TRBJ1-2, with D maybe TRBD1 (6 bases). The germline V gene encodes CDR1 MNHEY and CDR2 SMNVEV (reference sequence). V gave up 5 bases and J gave up 4 bases, with 17 bases separating them. The CDR3 sequence is 15 residues long. The CDR3 region has the DNA TGTGCCAGCAGTCTAAACTCGGGACAACTCTATGGCTACACCTTC. It is translated as CASSLNSGQLYGYTF.

This clonotype was detected ten times or more. This chain joins TRBV27 and TRBJ1-4, with a weak D call TRBD1 (5 bases). Germline V gives CDR1 MNHEY, CDR2 SMNVEV (reference sequence). V lost 2 bases and J lost 10, with 8 bases in between. The CDR3 runs 12 residues. The CDR3 loop is CASSLMGGKLFF. The CDR3 region has the DNA TGTGCCAGCAGTTTAATGGGGGGAAAACTGTTTTTT.

There are many counts of this clonotype. The rearrangement joins TRBV20-1 to TRBJ1-1; a weak D match, TRBD1 (5 bases). V was pared by 3 bases and J by 7 bases, with 15 bases between. The CDR3 runs 13 residues. Germline CDR1 is DFQATT and CDR2 is SNEGSKA (reference sequence). The CDR3 region has the DNA TGCAGTGCTAGCGGGACCGGGACGTATGAAGCTTTCTTT. This translates into CSASGTGTYEAFF.

This clonotype showed up many times. This sequence joins TRBV10-3 and TRBJ2-5; 8 nucleotides line up with TRBD2. V gave up 0 bases and J gave up 1 base; unmatched junction bases: 13. This CDR3 is built from 19 residues. The germline CDR1 and CDR2 sequences are ENHRY and SYGVKD. CDR3 amino acids: CAISESGGTAGGLQETQYF. The DNA for the CDR3 is TGTGCCATCAGTGAGTCGGGAGGAACGGCGGGAGGTCTCCAAGAGACCCAGTACTTC.

The chain is built from TRBV29-1 and TRBJ1-1, with TRBD1 matching over 7 bases. V was clipped by 4 bases and J by 4 bases; unmatched bases: 9. Germline values: CDR1 SQVTM, CDR2 ANQGSEA. The CDR3 runs 14 residues. CDR3 nucleotide sequence: TGCAGCGTTGTGAGACAGGGTGGGGCCACTGAAGCTTTCTTT. Translated, it gives CSVVRQGGATEAFF.

There are many counts of this clonotype. The chain recombines TRBV27 with TRBJ1-4; 7 bases are a match to TRBD1. This CDR3 is 16 amino acids long. Trimming removed 5 bases from V and 4 bases from J; junction bases left unmatched: 10. CDR1 and CDR2 (germline): MNHEY, SMNVEV (reference sequence). CDR3 protein: CASSPIAGGSNEKLFF. The CDR3 DNA follows: TGTGCCAGCAGTCCGATCGCAGGGGGAAGTAATGAAAAACTGTTTTTT.